A selection of T cell receptor beta chains follows, all from one sample in a study of blood T cell repertoires in COVID-19. Using immunoSEQ multiplex PCR, the repertoire was profiled, and TCRdb retains in-frame clones only, with some absent. The repertoire holds approximately 140,000 clones, with around 76% as singletons. Sequencing was performed on peripheral blood. These receptor sequences come from a man older than 75 with acute or convalescent COVID-19. Both conserved end residues are part of each CDR3. D genes are given only for firm matches. Clone size is given for some rows only: seen once, a few or many times, or a class if the clone is expanded.

>13|TRBJ1-2|.|TRBV7-2|.
TGTGCCAGCAGCTTGGGCCAGACCTATGGCTACACCTTC
CASSLGQTYGYTF
>16|TRBJ1-5|.|TRBV4-2|.
TGTGCCAGCAGCCAGGTAACAACCGATAGCAATCAGCCCCAGCATTTT
CASSQVTTDSNQPQHF
>16|TRBJ1-3|few|TRBV4-2|.
TGTGCCAGCAGCCAAGAGAAAGCAGGGCCCGGAAACACCATATATTTT
CASSQEKAGPGNTIYF
>15|TRBJ1-1|.|TRBV7-2|TRBD1
TGTGCCAGCAGCGAGGACAGGGCCAGGGACACTGAAGCTTTCTTT
CASSEDRARDTEAFF
>13|TRBJ1-1|many|TRBV7-9|TRBD1
TGTGCCAGCAGCTTAGCAACAGGGGTGCTAGCTTTCTTT
CASSLATGVLAFF
>13|TRBJ2-2|.|TRBV6-5|.
TGTGCCAGCCGTTTACAGGGTACCGGGGAGCTGTTTTTT
CASRLQGTGELFF
>16|TRBJ2-1|.|TRBV6-1|.
TGTGCCAGCAGTGAGATGGGGGGGCGCGCCTACAATGAGCAGTTCTTC
CASSEMGGRAYNEQFF
>15|TRBJ1-4|.|TRBV3-1/TRBV3-2|TRBD1
TGTGCCAGCAGCCAGACCGGGACAGGTAGTGAAAAACTGTTTTTT
CASSQTGTGSEKLFF
>13|TRBJ2-7|.|TRBV7-9|.
TGTGCCAGCAGCCGAGGAGTCTCCTACGAGCAGTACTTC
CASSRGVSYEQYF
>15|TRBJ1-4|.|TRBV5-1|.
TGCGCCAGCAGCTTGGACAGGCCGCCTAATGAAAAACTGTTTTTT
CASSLDRPPNEKLFF
>14|TRBJ2-7|once|TRBV19|.
TGTGCCAGTAGTATGCCTGGACAGACCTACGAGCAGTACTTC
CASSMPGQTYEQYF
>13|TRBJ2-5|.|TRBV2|TRBD1
TGTGCCAGCAGGGGGACAGGAGTGGAGACCCAGTACTTC
CASRGTGVETQYF
>16|TRBJ2-3|.|TRBV29-1|TRBD2
TGCAGCGCCCCCAGGGTGCAGCGGGGGGCCACAGATACGCAGTATTTT
CSAPRVQRGATDTQYF
>15|TRBJ1-5|.|TRBV7-9|TRBD1
TGTGCCAGCAGCCTACAGGGGGCGCTCGGGCAGCCCCAGCATTTT
CASSLQGALGQPQHF
>16|TRBJ1-6|.|TRBV12-5|TRBD1
TGTGCTAGTGGTTCGACAGGGAGCTCCTATAATTCACCCCTCCACTTT
CASGSTGSSYNSPLHF
>13|TRBJ2-2|.|TRBV12-3/TRBV12-4|.
TGTGCCAGCAGTTTGAAGGGAGCCGGGGAGCTGTTTTTT
CASSLKGAGELFF
>15|TRBJ2-5|.|TRBV18|.
TGTGCCAGCTCACCGACAATACAGGTCCAAGAGACCCAGTACTTC
CASSPTIQVQETQYF
>16|TRBJ1-5|few|TRBV15|.
TGTGCCACCAGCATACCGACAGGAGATAGCAATCAGCCCCAGCATTTT
CATSIPTGDSNQPQHF
>16|TRBJ2-7|.|TRBV5-4|.
TGTGCCAGCAGCAAAACAGGGTCATCGTTTTCCTACGAGCAGTACTTC
CASSKTGSSFSYEQYF
>14|TRBJ2-5|.|TRBV7-2|.
TGTGCCAGCAGCCGCGGGACAGCACAAGAGACCCAGTACTTC
CASSRGTAQETQYF
>13|TRBJ1-2|.|TRBV11-1|.
TGTGCCAGCAGCCAAAACAGAGAATATGGCTACACCTTC
CASSQNREYGYTF
>13|TRBJ2-1|.|TRBV7-2|TRBD2
TGTGCCAGCAGCCCCGCCGGGGGGAGGGAGCAGTTCTTC
CASSPAGGREQFF
>14|TRBJ1-1|.|TRBV7-9|.
TGTGCCAGCAGCTTAACCACAGGGAACACTGAAGCTTTCTTT
CASSLTTGNTEAFF
>14|TRBJ2-7|.|TRBV7-9|TRBD1
TGTGCCAGCAGCTTAGGACAGGGTGGGAGCGAGCAGTACTTC
CASSLGQGGSEQYF
>15|TRBJ2-2|.|TRBV7-2|TRBD1
TGTGCCAGCAGCGCACGGACAGGGAACACCGGGGAGCTGTTTTTT
CASSARTGNTGELFF
>17|TRBJ2-7|.|TRBV28|TRBD1
TGTGCCAGCAGTTTACTTATAAGGACAGGGGGAAGTTACGAGCAGTACTTC
CASSLLIRTGGSYEQYF